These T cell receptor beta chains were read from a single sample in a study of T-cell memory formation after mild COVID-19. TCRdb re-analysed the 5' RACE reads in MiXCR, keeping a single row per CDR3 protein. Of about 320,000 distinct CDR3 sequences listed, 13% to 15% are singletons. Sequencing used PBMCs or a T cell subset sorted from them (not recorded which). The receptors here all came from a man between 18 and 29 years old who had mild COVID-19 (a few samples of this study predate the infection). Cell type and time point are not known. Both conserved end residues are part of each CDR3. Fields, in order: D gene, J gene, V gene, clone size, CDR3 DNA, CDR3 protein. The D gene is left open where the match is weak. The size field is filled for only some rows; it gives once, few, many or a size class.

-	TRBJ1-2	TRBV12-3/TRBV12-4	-	TGTGCCAGCGTGGGGTCTGGTTGGGGCGGCTACACCTTC	CASVGSGWGGYTF
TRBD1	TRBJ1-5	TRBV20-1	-	TGCAGTGCTTACGGGACAGATAGCAATCAGCCCCAGCATTTT	CSAYGTDSNQPQHF
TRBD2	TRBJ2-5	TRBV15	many	TGTGCCACCAGCAGAGGACTAGCGGGGCCCGGGGAGACCCAGTACTTC	CATSRGLAGPGETQYF
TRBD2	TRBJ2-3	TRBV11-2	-	TGTGCCAGCAGCTATTCTAGCGGGGGCACAGATACGCAGTATTTT	CASSYSSGGTDTQYF
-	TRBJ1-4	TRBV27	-	TGTGCCAGCAGTTTTGGAGGCGTGGGGACGGGAAAACTGTTTTTT	CASSFGGVGTGKLFF
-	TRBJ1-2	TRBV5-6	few	TGTGCCAGCAGCCCCGAGGAGGAGGGGCGGTGGGTCTATGGCTACACCTTC	CASSPEEEGRWVYGYTF
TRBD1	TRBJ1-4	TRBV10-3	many	TGTGCCACCAAGACAGGGGACCGTGAAAAACTGTTTTTT	CATKTGDREKLFF
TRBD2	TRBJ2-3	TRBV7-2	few	TGTGCCAGCAGCTCCAAGACTAGCGGGGTGGCAGATACGCAGTATTTT	CASSSKTSGVADTQYF
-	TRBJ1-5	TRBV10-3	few	TGTGCCGCCAGAGACAGTTTGGGTCAGCCCCAGCATTTT	CAARDSLGQPQHF
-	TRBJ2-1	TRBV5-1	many	TGCGCCAGCAGCTTGGGCGGGGATTCCTACAATGAGCAGTTCTTC	CASSLGGDSYNEQFF
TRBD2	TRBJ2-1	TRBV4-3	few	TGCGCCAGCAGCCAAGGGGCCGGGACTAGCGGGGCCAATGAGCAGTTCTTC	CASSQGAGTSGANEQFF
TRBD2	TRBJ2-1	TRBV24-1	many	TGTGCCACAGAACCCCCGGGGGGCAATGAGCAGTTCTTC	CATEPPGGNEQFF
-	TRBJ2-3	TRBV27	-	TGTGCCAGCAGTATAACCGGGACCAATACGCAGTATTTT	CASSITGTNTQYF
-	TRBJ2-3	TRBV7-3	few	TGTGCCAGCAGCTTAGACGGGATTGGCGATACGCAGTATTTT	CASSLDGIGDTQYF
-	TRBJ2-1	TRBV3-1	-	TGTGCCAGCAGCCAAGAGGCAGGGCGCTTCAATGAGCAGTTCTTC	CASSQEAGRFNEQFF
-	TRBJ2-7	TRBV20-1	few	TGCAGTGCGAATACAGGGTCCCTCTACGAGCAGTACTTC	CSANTGSLYEQYF
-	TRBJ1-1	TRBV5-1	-	TGCGCCAGCGGATCCGGGATGAACACTGAAGCTTTCTTT	CASGSGMNTEAFF
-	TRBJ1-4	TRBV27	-	TGTGCCAGCAGTTTCAGCATAGGGAATGAAAAACTGTTTTTT	CASSFSIGNEKLFF
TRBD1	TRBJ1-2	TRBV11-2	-	TGTGCCAGCAGCTCCTCGATTGGACAGGGTCGCTACACCTTC	CASSSSIGQGRYTF
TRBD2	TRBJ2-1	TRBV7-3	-	TGTGCCAGCAGCTTAGCGGGGGTGAACAATGAGCAGTTCTTC	CASSLAGVNNEQFF
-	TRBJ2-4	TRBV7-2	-	TGTGCCAGCAGGGCACAGGGGGGGCAAAACATTCAGTACTTC	CASRAQGGQNIQYF
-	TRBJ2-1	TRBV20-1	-	TGCAGTGCTACCCGGGGGTCCCAGTTCTTC	CSATRGSQFF
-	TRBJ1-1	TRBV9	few	TGTGCCAGCAGCGTAGCGGGGTATGATACTGAAGCTTTCTTT	CASSVAGYDTEAFF
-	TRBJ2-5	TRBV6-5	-	TGTGCCAGCAGTTATATGCCGGGGACCCAATCATCGGCCCAGTACTTC	CASSYMPGTQSSAQYF
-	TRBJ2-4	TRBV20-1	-	TGCAGTGCTAGAGTCTCCGGGGGTTTGGGAAACATTCAGTACTTC	CSARVSGGLGNIQYF
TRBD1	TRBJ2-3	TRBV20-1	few	TGCAGTGCCATCCGGACAGGGGAACCAGATACGCAGTATTTT	CSAIRTGEPDTQYF
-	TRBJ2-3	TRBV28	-	TGTGCCAGCCGGGGGTGGGGAACAGATACGCAGTATTTT	CASRGWGTDTQYF
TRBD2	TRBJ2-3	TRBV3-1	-	TGTGCCAGCAGCCATAGCGGGGCAACAGATACGCAGTATTTT	CASSHSGATDTQYF
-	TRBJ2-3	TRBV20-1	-	TGCAGTGCTGGCGGGAATACGCAGTATTTT	CSAGGNTQYF